Listed here are 28 T cell receptor delta chains from one sample, sequenced in a study of γδ T cells in repeated Plasmodium falciparum infection. Vgamma9/Vdelta2+ and Vdelta2-negative gammadelta T cells were flow-sorted from PBMC for bulk sequencing. TCRdb re-called the multiplex PCR reads using CATT. The sample carries over 45,000 delta-chain clones, around 1.6% recorded once. The sample consisted of gamma-delta T cells from blood. All receptors come from a pool of human donors (malaria-infected and uninfected, not separated).

This clone was recorded a few times. It differs at one base from a far larger clone, so likely a read error. The chain joins TRDV2 to TRDJ3, with TRDD3 identical over 8 bases. TCRdb supplies no J gene; here it was assigned by aligning the nucleotide sequence to germline. CDR1 is GEAIGNYY and CDR2 is EKD in the germline V gene. The CDR3 extends over 25 amino acids. The CDR3 DNA reads as TGTGCCTGTGACACCGTGCCACGAGCTGGTATTGGGGGATCCAACGTTTCCTGGGACACCAGACAGATGTTTTTC. Amino acid sequence: CACDTVPRAGIGGSNVSWDTRQMFF.

With respect to this clone: TCRdb has a much larger clone's protein, which differs at residues 3 and 6 from the translation of this DNA, likely because of a read error; what is shown is the protein translated from the DNA. This chain joins TRDV1 and TRDJ1; 9 bases agree with TRDD2. This CDR3 has 23 amino acids. CDR1 is TSWWSYY and CDR2 is QGS in the germline V gene. The chain's CDR3 is CAIGENCCRPSYSYGGYTDKLIF. The CDR3 nucleotides are TGTGCTATTGGGGAAAATTGTTGTAGGCCTTCCTACTCCTACGGGGGATACACCGATAAACTCATCTTT.

The chain is built from TRDV1 and TRDJ1, with 10 bases fitting TRDD3. TCRdb offers no J gene call, so here the DNA was matched to germline to obtain one. Germline-derived CDR1 and CDR2 are TSWWSYY and QGS. CDR3 length: 15 amino acids. V lost 4 bases to trimming and J lost 7 bases; unmatched junction nucleotides: 9. DNA of the CDR3: TGTGCTCTTGGGGCAATACCGGGGGATACGGGTAAACTCATCTTT. It translates to CALGAIPGDTGKLIF.

Only a few counts were recorded for this clone. The chain employs TRDV2 and TRDJ1, with TRDD3 matching over 10 bases. No J gene was available from TCRdb, and it was assigned here by a germline match of the DNA. Unmatched junction bases numbered 17, after V lost 5 bases and J lost 0 bases. The germline V gene encodes CDR1 GEAIGNYY and CDR2 EKD. The CDR3 is 19 residues long. In nucleotides, the CDR3 is TGTGCCTGTGGAACCTTCCTTGGAGGGGGATACGGATACACCGATAAACTCATCTTT. It is translated as CACGTFLGGGYGYTDKLIF.

In the case of this clone: Translating this DNA gives a protein that differs at residue 3 from the TCRdb one, which belongs to a much larger clone; a read error is likely, and the protein shown is this translation. V gene TRDV1 combines with J gene TRDJ1; 11 bases line up with TRDD3. This CDR3 is 17 amino acids long. Germline CDR1 TSWWSYY, CDR2 QGS. CDR3 in DNA: TGTGCTCGTGGGGAAGGAGTGGGGGATACGAATTCGTATAAACTCATCTTT. Its translation is CARGEGVGDTNSYKLIF.

Note on this clone: The protein held in TCRdb is that of a much larger clone and does not match this DNA's translation at residue 7, likely because of a read error; the protein shown is translated from the DNA. For the V gene the call is TRDV1; the J gene has no call; the table assigns TRDD3, which was not confirmed against the DNA. Germline V gene data show CDR1 as TSWWSYY and CDR2 as QGS. The length of the CDR3 is 21 residues. CDR3 sequence reads: CALGDAPGIRISSWDTRQIFF. CDR3 DNA sequence: TGTGCTCTTGGGGATGCCCCGGGGATACGGATAAGCTCCTGGGACACCCGACAGATATTTTTC.

This clone has a count of ten or more. The V and J genes are TRDV2 and TRDJ3; unclear D gene. Matching the DNA to germline supplied the J gene, which TCRdb does not give. CDR3 size: 20 residues. Per the germline V gene, CDR1 is GEAIGNYY and CDR2 is EKD. Trimming took 1 base from V and 0 from J, leaving 18 bases between them. The CDR3 spells CACDTPGASSLSWDTRQMFF. As DNA, the CDR3 is TGTGCCTGTGACACTCCGGGAGCATCCTCCCTCTCCTGGGACACCCGACAGATGTTTTTC.

This clone was seen at least ten times. V and J are TRDV2 and TRDJ3; 8 bases align to TRDD3. TCRdb gives no J gene; it was assigned here by matching the DNA to germline. Germline lookup yields CDR1 GEAIGNYY and CDR2 EKD. The CDR3 contains 22 residues. Losses at the gene ends were 5 bases for V and 0 bases for J; bases not matched to a gene: 20. As DNA, the CDR3 is TGTGCCTGTGGTTCAAGGGCCCTACTGGGGGTTACGAGCTCCTGGGACACCCGACAGATGTTTTTC. Translated, it gives CACGSRALLGVTSSWDTRQMFF.

This clone was observed at least ten times. J is TRDJ1 and V is TRDV2; possible D gene TRDD3, 5 bases. Trimming left V 1 base short and J 4 bases short, with 21 bases between. Germline V CDR1 and CDR2: GEAIGNYY, EKD. CDR3 length: 17 residues. The CDR3, as DNA: TGTGCCTGTGACACGATAGGGGGTCACACTGCTGGCGATAAACTCATCTTT. This translates into CACDTIGGHTAGDKLIF.

This clone was counted only a few times. The protein TCRdb gives is from a much larger clone and does not agree with this DNA's translation at residue 7, likely a read error; the protein shown here comes from the DNA. V usage is TRDV1 and J usage is TRDJ1; TRDD2 matches 9 bases. Germline values: CDR1 TSWWSYY, CDR2 QGS. CDR3 size: 21 residues. Germline trimming cut 0 bases from V and 3 bases from J; bases unmatched to any gene: 20. CDR3 sequence (DNA): TGTGCTCTTGGGGAACTAGTCAACCTTCCTACGTCAACGGTTGGATCCGATAAACTCATCTTT. Protein product: CALGELVNLPTSTVGSDKLIF.

The table lists this clone with a few counts. A read error likely explains why the TCRdb protein, taken from a much larger clone, differs from this DNA's translation at residue 12; the protein shown is translated from the DNA. The chain recombines TRDV1 with TRDJ1, with TRDD3 matching over 10 bases. TCRdb does not report a J gene; here it was assigned by matching the DNA to germline references. The CDR3 is 17 residues long. CDR1 and CDR2 (germline): TSWWSYY, QGS. After removal of 6 bases from V and 4 bases from J, the junction contained 14 bases not matched to a gene. CDR3 loop: CALGMRGIRRVLDKLIF. In DNA form, the CDR3 reads TGTGCTCTTGGAATGAGGGGGATACGCCGCGTGCTCGATAAACTCATCTTT.

This clone has a count of ten or more. Given a far larger clone just one base away, this is likely a sequencing read error. Other nucleotide sequences in the sample specify the same CDR3. The chain couples TRDV1 to TRDJ1; 9 positions match TRDD2. The CDR3 sequence is 23 residues long. V lost 1 base to trimming and J lost 0 bases; unmatched junction nucleotides: 24. Germline CDR1 and CDR2: TSWWSYY and QGS. The CDR3 DNA follows: TGTGCTCTTGGGGAACATTGTTGTAGGCCTTCCTACTCCTACGGGGGGTACACCGATAAACTCATCTTT. Translation: CALGEHCCRPSYSYGGYTDKLIF.

This clone showed up many times. A far larger clone is only one base removed, so a read error is likely. At the DNA level, this CDR3 is encoded by other sequences in the same sample as well. The V gene is TRDV1, the J gene TRDJ1; 8 nucleotides line up with TRDD3. CDR1 is TSWWSYY, CDR2 QGS, per germline. The CDR3 contains 20 residues. The chain's CDR3 is CALGEPSPPKYWGLTDKLIF. The CDR3 nucleotides read TGTGCTCTTGGGGAACCCAGCCCTCCCAAATACTGGGGGCTCACCGATAAGCTCATCTTT.

This clone was seen a handful of times. This likely stems from a read error, as it lies one base from a far larger clone. There is no J gene call, but TRDV1 is given as the V gene; the DNA was not used to check the table's D call, TRDD3. CDR3 length equals 19 residues. Looked up from germline, CDR1 is TSWWSYY and CDR2 is QGS. This CDR3 reads CALGELISYKILLHPVLIF. CDR3 nucleotides: TGTGCTCTTGGGGAGCTAATTTCCTATAAGATACTCCTACACCCCGTTCTCATCTTT.

In its sample, this clone was seen a few times. A read error is the likely source, as a far larger clone sits one nucleotide away. Different DNA sequences within this sample yield the same CDR3. This rearrangement joins TRDV1 to TRDJ1, with 10 nucleotides matching TRDD3. Here the J gene was assigned by germline matching of the DNA, as TCRdb has none. Germline CDR1 TSWWSYY, CDR2 QGS. The CDR3 is 21 residues long. The CDR3 region is CALGGLRSYKLLGDVTDKLIF. CDR3 DNA: TGTGCCCTTGGGGGTCTGAGGTCCTACAAGCTACTGGGGGATGTCACCGATAAACTCATCTTT.

On this clone: The protein given by TCRdb reflects a much larger clone and differs at residue 7 from this DNA's translation, likely from a read error; the protein shown is the DNA's translation. The V gene is TRDV1, the J gene TRDJ3, with 8 bases identical to TRDD3. TCRdb is silent on the J gene; assignment here came from matching the DNA to germline. The CDR3 consists of 21 residues. J lost 1 base, V lost 4 bases, and 15 bases had no gene match. Germline-derived CDR1 and CDR2 are TSWWSYY and QGS. DNA of the CDR3: TGTGCTCTTGGGGCCGCGCCCCGGCGCGGGATACGTTCCTGGGACACCCGACAGATGTTTTTC. Its protein is CALGAAPRRGIRSWDTRQMFF.

This clone was seen a few times. TCRdb shows a much larger clone's protein in place of this DNA's translation, and the two differ at residue 8, likely through a read error; the protein shown is translated from the DNA. The rearrangement links TRDV1 to TRDJ1, with 8 bases lining up with TRDD3. As TCRdb names no J gene, one was assigned here on the basis of a DNA match to germline. The CDR3 sequence is 17 residues long. V dropped 8 bases and J dropped 0; count of bases not matched to a gene: 14. The germline V gene has CDR1 TSWWSYY and CDR2 QGS. The CDR3 here is CALKVLGGIVNTDKLIF. The CDR3 bases are TGTGCTCTTAAAGTACTGGGGGGTATAGTCAACACCGATAAACTCATCTTT.

Many counts were recorded for this clone. TCRdb records a much larger clone's protein for this DNA, with a difference at residue 3 that likely arises from a read error; the protein given is the translation of the DNA. As DNA, the CDR3 is TGTGCTATTGGGGACGGCTCCTGGGGGATACGAGACACCGATAAACTCATCTTT. Protein sequence: CAIGDGSWGIRDTDKLIF. V usage is TRDV1 and J usage is TRDJ1, with 12 bases matching TRDD3. Since TCRdb gives no J gene, matching the DNA to germline was used here to assign it. In germline, CDR1 is TSWWSYY, CDR2 QGS. The CDR3 is 18 residues long.

This clone was recorded many times. The translation of this DNA and the TCRdb protein of a much larger clone differ at residue 11, probably owing to a read error; the protein shown here is translated from the DNA. CDR3 amino acids: CALGRRGISSADKLIF. For the CDR3, the DNA is TGTGCTCTTGGGCGCCGAGGGATTTCTTCCGCCGATAAACTCATCTTT. The rearrangement uses TRDV1 and TRDJ1; D tentatively fits TRDD2 or TRDD3 (5 bases each). This CDR3 contains 16 residues. Germline V gene sequence: CDR1 TSWWSYY, CDR2 QGS. Trimming cost V 5 bases and J 3 bases, with 19 bases left between them.

The table lists this clone with a few counts. TCRdb assigns this DNA the protein of a much larger clone, which departs from its translation at residue 16; this likely reflects a read error, and the protein shown comes from translating the DNA. V and J are TRDV1 and TRDJ1; the match to TRDD3 covers 9 bases. In the absence of a J gene in TCRdb, the DNA was matched to germline to assign it here. Germline CDR1 reads TSWWSYY; CDR2 reads QGS. The CDR3 sequence is 20 residues long. The CDR3 is CALGEFPSTGGPTYTNKLIF. CDR3 nucleotide sequence: TGTGCTCTTGGGGAGTTTCCCAGTACTGGGGGACCGACGTACACCAATAAACTCATCTTT.

This clone was counted at least ten times. For this DNA, TCRdb reports the protein of a much larger clone, which diverges at residue 9, most likely from a read error; the protein presented here is translated directly from the DNA. The chain is built from TRDV1 and TRDJ1, with 7 bases identical to TRDD2. TCRdb records no J gene; here it was assigned by comparing the DNA to germline. The V segment lost 4 bases and the J segment 8 bases; nucleotides outside the gene matches: 13. Germline CDR1 and CDR2: TSWWSYY and QGS. The CDR3 spans 15 residues. CDR3 protein: CALGAAFLSQGKLIF. The CDR3 DNA is TGTGCTCTTGGGGCTGCCTTCCTGTCTCAGGGAAAACTCATCTTT.

This clone has only a few counts. A far larger clone is off by one base, so a read error is likely. Other DNA sequences in the sample encode the same CDR3. J is TRDJ1 and V is TRDV1; 7 bases fit TRDD3. Matching the DNA to germline supplied the J gene, which TCRdb does not give. The CDR3 extends over 16 amino acids. The germline CDR1 and CDR2 sequences are TSWWSYY and QGS. The CDR3 bases are TGTGCCCTTGGCCCCCTGGGGGTTGAGCACACCGATAAACTCATCTTT. Amino acid sequence: CALGPLGVEHTDKLIF.

This clone was recorded a few times. For this DNA, TCRdb reports the protein of a much larger clone, which diverges at residue 17, most likely from a read error; the protein presented here is translated directly from the DNA. The J gene was not called, though the V gene is TRDV2; TRDD3, the D gene given by the table, was not confirmed from the DNA. This CDR3 comprises 19 residues. Germline V gene sequence: CDR1 GEAIGNYY, CDR2 EKD. CDR3 sequence (DNA): TGTGCCTGTGACACCGTTCATGCTACGGGATACAATGACACCGATAAACCCATCTTT. Translation: CACDTVHATGYNDTDKPIF.

This clone has more than one count but fewer than ten. The protein that TCRdb holds for this DNA derives from a much larger clone and differs from the translated DNA at residue 15, which likely indicates a read error; the protein shown here is translated from the DNA. The rearrangement joins TRDV1 to TRDJ1, with 12 bases matching TRDD3. The CDR3 has 18 residues. The junction had 16 bases not matched to a gene; V was cut back by 2 bases and J by 9 bases. The germline V gene has CDR1 TSWWSYY and CDR2 QGS. The CDR3 nucleotides are TGTGCTCTTGGGGAAGGGGTCCCACTGGGGGATACAACTAGAGAACTCATCTTT. As protein: CALGEGVPLGDTTRELIF.

V is TRDV1 and J is TRDJ1; 12 positions match TRDD3. The J gene, not given by TCRdb, was assigned here from a germline match of the nucleotide sequence. V lost 3 bases to trimming and J lost 3 bases; unmatched junction nucleotides: 23. CDR3 length: 22 residues. CDR1 is TSWWSYY, CDR2 QGS, per germline. CDR3 nucleotides: TGTGCTCTTGGGGATTTCCCGCAGAAGAGGGTTCTGGGGGATACGCGGGCCGATAAACTCATCTTT. This codes for CALGDFPQKRVLGDTRADKLIF.

In its sample, this clone is medium-sized. The sample carries other DNA sequences with the same CDR3. The chain combines TRDV2 with TRDJ1; D might be TRDD3 (6 bases). CDR1 and CDR2 (germline): GEAIGNYY, EKD. The V gene lost 0 bases and the J gene lost 0 bases, with 22 bases spanning the gap. The CDR3 spans 19 residues. The CDR3 sequence is CACDTVKGIGEANTDKLIF. The DNA of the CDR3 is TGTGCCTGTGACACCGTGAAGGGGATTGGTGAAGCGAACACCGATAAACTCATCTTT.

This clone was recorded a few times. The protein given by TCRdb reflects a much larger clone and differs at residue 15 from this DNA's translation, likely from a read error; the protein shown is the DNA's translation. The chain is built from TRDV1 and TRDJ1, with D unclear. No J gene is reported in TCRdb; it was inferred here by comparing the DNA with germline. The germline gives CDR1 TSWWSYY, CDR2 QGS. CDR3 length: 18 amino acids. In DNA form, the CDR3 reads TGTGCTCTTGGGGAAATTGCTCAAGTCGTCCCCCACACCGATAGACTCATCTTT. Its translation is CALGEIAQVVPHTDRLIF.

This clone was detected a few times. The protein that TCRdb holds for this DNA derives from a much larger clone and differs from the translated DNA at residue 5, which likely indicates a read error; the protein shown here is translated from the DNA. The chain employs TRDV2 and TRDJ1, with 11 bases fitting TRDD3. Here the J gene was assigned by germline matching of the DNA, as TCRdb has none. The CDR3 consists of 17 residues. CDR1 is GEAIGNYY, CDR2 EKD, per germline. V lost 3 bases, J lost 3 bases, and 11 bases stayed unmatched. This chain's CDR3 is CACDPVLGDRTSDKLIF. As DNA, the CDR3 is TGTGCCTGTGACCCAGTACTGGGGGATAGAACATCCGATAAACTCATCTTT.